A single sample gave rise to the 3 T cell receptor beta chains below, sequenced in a study of beta chain features in type 1 diabetes. Study-wide findings and caveats: Patients with Type 1 diabetes showed moderately but significantly shorter TCRB CDR3s in all four CD4+ subsets.

No cognate antigen is known for these TCRs. Reverse transcription of all isolated RNA meant that expressed TCRB transcripts were sequenced. Method: immunoSEQ multiplex PCR; TCRdb's copy keeps in-frame clones and lacks some. The table shows 230,000 or so clones, with 16% occurring only once. The sequencing input was naive CD4+ T cells from blood. These receptor sequences come from a man aged 30 to 45 with type 1 diabetes.

V is TRBV11-2 and J is TRBJ2-3; a weak D match, TRBD2 (5 bases). This CDR3 region has 15 residues. The V end was cut by 1 base, the J end by 0 bases, with 8 bases between. Germline CDR1 reads SGHAT; CDR2 reads FQNNGV. CDR3 bases: TGTGCCAGCAGCTTAGTTCGCGGGAGCACAGATACGCAGTATTTT. It encodes CASSLVRGSTDTQYF.

The chain couples TRBV7-2 to TRBJ2-7; D gene ambiguous. With 1 base removed from V and 1 base from J, the gap between germline ends came to 8 bases. CDR1 SGHTA and CDR2 FQGNSA come from the germline V gene. CDR3 length: 14 residues. The CDR3 nucleotides read TGTGCCAGCAGCTTAGGGTCTGCGTCCTACGAGCAGTACTTC. This gives the protein CASSLGSASYEQYF.

This clone was counted only a few times. Other DNA sequences from this sample encode an identical CDR3 as well. The chain recombines TRBV28 with TRBJ2-7; the D is unclear. This CDR3 is 12 amino acids long. Trimming removed 5 bases from V and 3 bases from J, with 8 bases in between. Germline V gives CDR1 MDHEN, CDR2 SYDVKM. Here the CDR3 DNA reads TGTGCCAGCAGTGTACCGGGCTACGAGCAGTACTTC. Residues: CASSVPGYEQYF.